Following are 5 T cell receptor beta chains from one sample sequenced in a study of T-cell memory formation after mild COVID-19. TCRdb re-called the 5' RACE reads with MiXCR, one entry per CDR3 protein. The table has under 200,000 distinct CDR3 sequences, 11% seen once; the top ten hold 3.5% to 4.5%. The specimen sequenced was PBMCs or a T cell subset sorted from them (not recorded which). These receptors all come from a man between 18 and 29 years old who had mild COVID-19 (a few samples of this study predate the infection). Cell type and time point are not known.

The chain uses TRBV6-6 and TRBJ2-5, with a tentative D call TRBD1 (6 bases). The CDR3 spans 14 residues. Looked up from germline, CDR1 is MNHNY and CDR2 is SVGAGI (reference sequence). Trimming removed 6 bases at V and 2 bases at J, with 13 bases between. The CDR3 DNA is TGTGCCAGCAGACTAGGACAGCGGCAAGAGACCCAGTACTTC. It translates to CASRLGQRQETQYF.

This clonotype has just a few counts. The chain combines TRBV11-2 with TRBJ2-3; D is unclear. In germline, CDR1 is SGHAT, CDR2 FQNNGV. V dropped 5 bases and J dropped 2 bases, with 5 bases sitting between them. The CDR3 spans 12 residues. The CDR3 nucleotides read TGTGCCAGCAGCCGTCACACAGATACGCAGTATTTT. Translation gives CASSRHTDTQYF.

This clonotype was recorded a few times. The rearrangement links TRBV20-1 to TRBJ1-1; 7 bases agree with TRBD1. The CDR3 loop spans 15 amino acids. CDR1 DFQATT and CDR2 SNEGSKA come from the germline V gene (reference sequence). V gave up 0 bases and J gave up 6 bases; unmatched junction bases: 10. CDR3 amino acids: CSARDIRDSKAEAFF. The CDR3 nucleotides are TGCAGTGCTAGAGATATAAGGGACAGTAAGGCTGAAGCTTTCTTT.

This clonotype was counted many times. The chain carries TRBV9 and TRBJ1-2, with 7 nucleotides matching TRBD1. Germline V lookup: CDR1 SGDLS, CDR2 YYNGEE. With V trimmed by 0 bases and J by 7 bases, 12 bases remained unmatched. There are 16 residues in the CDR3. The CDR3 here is CASSVDPQGPRPGYTF. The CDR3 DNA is TGTGCCAGCAGCGTAGACCCACAGGGGCCTCGACCTGGCTACACCTTC.

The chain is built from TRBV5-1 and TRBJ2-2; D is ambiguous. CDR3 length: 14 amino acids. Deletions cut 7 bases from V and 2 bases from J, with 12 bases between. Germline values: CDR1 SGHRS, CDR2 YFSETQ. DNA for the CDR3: TGCGCCAGCGGCCGAGACTCCAACACCGGGGAGCTGTTTTTT. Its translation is CASGRDSNTGELFF.